The clone carrying this T cell receptor (beta chain) came up many times. Its antigen is not known. MiXCR, applied by TCRdb to the 5' RACE reads, yields one record per CDR3 protein. Of 640,000 or so distinct CDR3 sequences listed, around 6.1% are singletons. CDR3 length equals 16 residues. Germline CDR1 reads LNHNV; CDR2 reads YYDKDF (reference sequence). After removal of 5 bases from V and 7 bases from J, the junction contained 12 bases not matched to a gene. The data were obtained in a study of identical twins. Study outcomes and limitations: In cord blood, abundant beta clonotypes had fewer insertions; memory showed no trend. Researchers reported excess low generation probability among twin-shared out-of-frame alpha sequences.

This TCR was sampled from a young man in good health. The chain combines TRBV15 with TRBJ2-1; 9 bases fit TRBD2. The sample consisted of naive T cells sorted from blood. The CDR3 loop is CATSRTGGLASNEQFF. The CDR3 nucleotides are TGTGCCACCAGCCGGACCGGGGGACTAGCCTCGAATGAGCAGTTCTTC.